One sample yielded the 8 T cell receptor beta chains listed below, sequenced in a study of cytomegalovirus exposure and HLA in healthy donors. This PCR relied on a set of 60 Vbeta primers and 13 Jbeta primers. Only in-frame clones appear in the TCRdb table, and some are missing; sequencing was by immunoSEQ multiplex PCR. The table shows 150,000 to 200,000 clones, with 80% occurring only once. The sample was PBMCs. The receptors shown here come from a male donor in good health and CMV-seropositive.

This clone has just one count. The chain carries TRBV14 and TRBJ1-2, with TRBD1 matching 7 bases. Germline values: CDR1 SGHDN, CDR2 FVKESK. This CDR3 has 13 residues. V was clipped by 5 bases and J by 4 bases; unmatched bases: 4. CDR3 bases: TGTGCCAGCAGCTCCGGACAGGTCTATGGCTACACCTTC. Amino acids: CASSSGQVYGYTF.

This sequence joins TRBV29-1 and TRBJ1-2, with no clear D. The CDR3 extends over 13 amino acids. V lost 1 base to trimming and J lost 8 bases, with 14 bases between them. Germline loops: CDR1 SQVTM, CDR2 ANQGSEA. CDR3 region: CSVEGVRSEGYTF. The CDR3 nucleotides are TGCAGCGTTGAAGGTGTGAGAAGCGAGGGCTACACCTTC.

This clone was observed a single time. The CDR3 coding sequence is TGTGCCAGCAGTTTAGCGGCTGGAGGAGGCCACGAGCAGTACTTC. This translates into CASSLAAGGGHEQYF. This chain links TRBV27 with TRBJ2-7; possibly TRBD2 for D (5 bases). This CDR3 region has 15 residues. Germline CDR1 reads MNHEY; CDR2 reads SMNVEV (reference sequence). V lost 2 bases, J lost 5 bases, and 16 bases lay in between.

The gene calls are TRBV5-6 and TRBJ2-5; D is possibly TRBD2 (6 bases). Germline V CDR1 and CDR2: SGHDT, YYEEEE. The ends were cut back, 1 base at V and 5 bases at J, with 15 bases in the middle. This CDR3 is 15 amino acids long. The CDR3 protein is CASSLLSGSGETQYF. DNA of the CDR3: TGTGCCAGCAGCTTGTTAAGCGGGTCTGGGGAGACCCAGTACTTC.

This clone was seen just once. The gene calls are TRBV7-9 and TRBJ2-7, with D uncertain. Germline V gives CDR1 SEHNR, CDR2 FQNEAQ (reference sequence). The CDR3 length is 12 residues. Deletions cut 4 bases from V and 4 bases from J, with 8 bases between. The DNA of the CDR3 is TGTGCCAGCAGCTCTCGAGGTTACGAGCAGTACTTC. Its protein product is CASSSRGYEQYF.

Here the CDR3 DNA reads TGTGCCAGCAGCTTAGGAATCCGGGACGGGAGAGAGGAGCCCCAGCATTTT. This encodes CASSLGIRDGREEPQHF. The rearrangement links TRBV11-2 to TRBJ1-5; weak D call: TRBD1 (5 bases). CDR3 length equals 17 residues. V was cut by 1 base and J by 8 bases, with 21 bases left in between. Germline lookup yields CDR1 SGHAT and CDR2 FQNNGV.

The chain links TRBV9 to TRBJ2-3; possible D gene TRBD2, 6 bases. Germline loops: CDR1 SGDLS, CDR2 YYNGEE. Trimming removed 4 bases at V and 2 bases at J, with 14 bases between. CDR3 length equals 15 residues. The CDR3 loop reads CASSLSGDFTDTQYF. DNA for the CDR3: TGTGCCAGCAGCCTATCGGGGGATTTCACAGATACGCAGTATTTT.

The chain uses TRBV25-1 and TRBJ2-5; 8 nucleotides align to TRBD1. Trimming removed 8 bases from V and 3 bases from J; junction bases left unmatched: 17. The CDR3 covers 17 residues. Germline V gene sequence: CDR1 MGHDK, CDR2 SYGVNS. The CDR3, as DNA: TGTGCCAGCTCCGGACAGGGACGGTCCTTGAGGAAAGAGACCCAGTACTTC. It yields the protein CASSGQGRSLRKETQYF.